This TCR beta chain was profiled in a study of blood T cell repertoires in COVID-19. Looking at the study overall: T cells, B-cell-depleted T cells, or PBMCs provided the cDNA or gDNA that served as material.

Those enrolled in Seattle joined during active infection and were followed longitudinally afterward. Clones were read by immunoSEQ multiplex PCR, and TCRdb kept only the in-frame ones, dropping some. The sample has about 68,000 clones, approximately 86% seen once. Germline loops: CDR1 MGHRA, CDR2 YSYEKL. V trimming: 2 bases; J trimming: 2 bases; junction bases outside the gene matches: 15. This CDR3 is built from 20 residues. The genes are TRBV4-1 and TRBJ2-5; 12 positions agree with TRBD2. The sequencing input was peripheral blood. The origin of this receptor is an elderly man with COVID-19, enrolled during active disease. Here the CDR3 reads CASSQKIGGQLAGGQETQYF. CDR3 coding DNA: TGCGCCAGCAGCCAAAAGATCGGGGGCCAACTAGCGGGGGGTCAAGAGACCCAGTACTTC.